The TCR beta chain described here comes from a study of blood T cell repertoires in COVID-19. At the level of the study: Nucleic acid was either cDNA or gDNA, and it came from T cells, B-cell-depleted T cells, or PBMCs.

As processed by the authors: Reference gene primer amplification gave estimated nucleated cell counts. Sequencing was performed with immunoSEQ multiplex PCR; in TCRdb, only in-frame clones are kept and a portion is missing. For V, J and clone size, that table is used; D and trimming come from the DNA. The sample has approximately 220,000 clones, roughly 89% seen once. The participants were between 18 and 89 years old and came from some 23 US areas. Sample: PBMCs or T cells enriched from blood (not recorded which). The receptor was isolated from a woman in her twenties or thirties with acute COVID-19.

The CDR3 is CASREGQGATPLHF. In DNA, the CDR3 is TGTGCCAGTAGAGAGGGACAGGGCGCGACACCCCTCCACTTT. This rearrangement joins TRBV19 to TRBJ1-6, with TRBD1 matching 9 bases. With 6 bases clipped from V and 11 bases from J, the junction kept 8 bases outside the gene matches. The CDR3 totals 14 residues. CDR1 and CDR2 from the germline V gene are LNHDA and SQIVND (reference sequence).